Sequencing of this T cell receptor (beta chain) was carried out in a study of regulatory T cells in long-lasting Graves disease (dated by TCRdb to about 2021). For context, the study as a whole: Antithyroid drugs had been taken for less than 3 months by newly diagnosed Graves' disease patients. The study was conducted in China and was registered as a clinical trial. Patients with persistent Graves' disease were compared with patients with newly diagnosed Graves' disease using TCR sequencing and RNA sequencing of peripheral blood. TCR sequencing covered approximately 13 persistent and 20 newly diagnosed Graves' disease patients, around 33 samples in total.

Reading the germline V gene gives CDR1 SGHTA and CDR2 FQGNSA. V was cut back by 1 base and J by 7 bases, leaving a gap of 14 bases between them. The CDR3, from cysteine to phenylalanine, totals 15 residues. The read is trimmed to its CDR3 DNA, 45 bases read in frame from base 1. On the study overall, not on this receptor specifically: The authors noted that the small sample size was a limitation that may lower accuracy. Because the primary lesion, thyroid tissue, could not be accessed, the study looked at peripheral blood alone. A larger number of public clonotypes was shared among persistent patients (around 3,000) than among newly diagnosed patients (approximately 1,000). TRBV28, TRBJ1-2 and TRBJ2-5 were preferentially used in persistent disease, while TRBV20-1 and TRBJ2-1 were favored in newly diagnosed disease. Compared with newly diagnosed patients, persistent Graves' disease patients had lower TCR Shannon entropy and fewer highly expanded clones, which suggests clonal expansion. Sequencing and analysis were limited to the TCR beta chain.

This clonotype was recorded many times. Its cognate antigen has yet to be identified. Base qualities are not at hand, and no much larger clone is one base apart. What this sample's time point label stands for: newly diagnosed GD, antithyroid drugs for less than 3 months. RNA was extracted from PBMCs in TRIzol for both TCR sequencing and RNA sequencing. The diagnosis of Graves' disease followed American Thyroid Association guidelines. The patients came from an endocrinology department in Xi'an, China. From each patient, around 8.3 milliliters of peripheral blood was collected into an EDTA anticoagulant tube. PBMCs were isolated by Ficoll Paque Plus density gradient separation without further T cell sorting. An Agilent 2100 Bioanalyzer and agarose gel were used to check RNA quality, and a NanoDrop 2000 was used to measure RNA concentration. Libraries were made using multiplex PCR. The data were produced on an Illumina HiSeq 4000. iRepertoire HTBI primers and Arm-PCR amplification of CDR3 regions were used to construct TCR beta libraries. Before sequencing, the PCR products went through gel purification. The authors' analysis ran thus. Across samples, 62 TRBV and 15 or so TRBJ segments were identified and used for gene usage analysis of CDR3 amino acid clonotypes. Filtered high-quality paired reads were merged into contigs using COPE and FqMerger. BLAST was used to align contigs to IMGT TRBV, TRBD and TRBJ reference genes, with CDR3 defined following IMGT. Clonotypes above 0.1% frequency were classified as highly expanded clones. Repertoire diversity was measured by Shannon entropy, and V-J evenness by the Gini coefficient. A clonotype was considered public if more than one individual shared it. Through fastp at Q25 and MiXCR, TCRdb rebuilt clones from the public reads, retaining in-frame beta chains. Rows are unified per CDR3 protein, each entry keeping the most common DNA and genes. V and J calls and clone size were set by TCRdb, not the authors. Present in this sample are approximately 210,000 distinct CDR3 sequences, approximately 20% of which were seen just once. Jointly, the top ten make up around 21% of the sample.

This clonotype originated in a female donor with Graves disease. The sample here was peripheral blood mononuclear cells (PBMCs), taken at new diagnosis, from a patient treated with antithyroid drugs. The rearranged segments are TRBV7-2 and TRBJ1-5; the D region possibly corresponds to TRBD1 (6 bases align). Read as DNA, the sequence is TGTGCCAGCAGCTTAGATGGGGGGCGAGGACAGCCCCAGCATTTT. Its translation reads: CASSLDGGRGQPQHF.